These 17 T cell receptor beta chains share one sample of origin, sequenced in a study of T cell changes during pregnancy in multiple sclerosis. The method was immunoSEQ multiplex PCR; TCRdb's version includes in-frame clones alone and lacks a portion of them. The repertoire consists of about 84,000 clones, with around 94% occurring once and the leading ten covering 0.95% to 1%. Sequenced material: peripheral blood, taken in the second trimester of pregnancy. These TCRs come from a female donor in good health, enrolled as a control in a pregnancy study.

V gene TRBV27 combines with J gene TRBJ2-7, with D possibly matching TRBD2 (6 bases). Trimming stripped 5 bases from V and 6 bases from J, with 8 bases between. This CDR3 has 11 residues. Looked up from germline, CDR1 is MNHEY and CDR2 is SMNVEV (reference sequence). In DNA, the CDR3 is TGTGCCAGCAGTCAGGGACTCGAGCAGTACTTC. Amino acids: CASSQGLEQYF.

For this clone: The junction shows a germline mismatch at one end, possibly a read error. The genes are TRBV20-1 and TRBJ1-1; tentative D call: TRBD1 (6 bases). The CDR3 consists of 11 residues. Germline loops: CDR1 DFQATT, CDR2 SNEGSKA (reference sequence). The CDR3 loop is CSARVGADAFF. The DNA for the CDR3 is TGCAGTGCTAGAGTGGGGGCTGATGCTTTCTTT.

This clone was seen just once. The rearrangement links TRBV4-1 to TRBJ2-2; perhaps TRBD1 as D (6 bases). With 4 bases removed from V and 5 bases from J, the gap between germline ends came to 8 bases. CDR3 length equals 13 residues. Germline loops: CDR1 MGHRA, CDR2 YSYEKL. The CDR3 reads CASSPRGTGELFF. DNA of the CDR3: TGCGCCAGCAGCCCCAGGGGAACCGGGGAGCTGTTTTTT.

This chain links TRBV5-5 with TRBJ2-2, with a possible D match to TRBD2 (6 bases). CDR1 and CDR2 from the germline V gene are SGHKS and YYEKEE (reference sequence). The CDR3 has 15 residues. Between the trimmed V and J ends, which lost 3 bases and 5 bases, there was a span of 14 bases. The CDR3 DNA reads as TGTGCCAGCAGCTCCCGCTCCGGAGGGACCGGGGAGCTGTTTTTT. This gives the protein CASSSRSGGTGELFF.

The chain has TRBV5-1 and TRBJ2-1; 13 positions match TRBD2. This CDR3 contains 19 residues. V was pared by 4 bases and J by 4 bases, with 14 bases of the junction left unmatched. Germline CDR1 and CDR2: SGHRS and YFSETQ. The CDR3 DNA reads TGCGCCAGCAGCCCCATACGGCCCCCGGGACTAGCGGGGTACAATGAGCAGTTCTTC. Translated, it gives CASSPIRPPGLAGYNEQFF.

The gene calls are TRBV11-2 and TRBJ1-2; 9 bases align to TRBD1. J was trimmed by 12 bases and V by 6 bases; bases with no gene match: 11. Germline values: CDR1 SGHAT, CDR2 FQNNGV. The CDR3 extends over 13 amino acids. The CDR3 loop is CASRYVTGTGHTF. DNA for the CDR3: TGTGCCAGCAGATATGTTACCGGGACAGGGCACACCTTC. Combining the CDR3 with reference TRBV11-2 and TRBJ1-2 gives the whole variable domain EAGVAQSPRYKIIEKRQSVAFWCNPISGHATLYWYQQILGQGPKLLIQFQNNGVVDDSQLPKDRFSAERLKGVDSTLKIQPAKLEDSAVYLCASRYVTGTGHTFGSGTRLTVV.

The genes are TRBV18 and TRBJ1-4; TRBD1 matches at 9 bases. CDR1 is KGHSH, CDR2 LQKENI, per germline. The CDR3 covers 17 residues. Trimming at V came to 2 bases and at J to 6 bases, leaving 10 bases not matched to a gene. CDR3 in amino acids: CASSPNRGLGDDEKLFF. For the CDR3, the DNA is TGTGCCAGCTCACCAAACAGGGGGCTGGGTGATGATGAAAAACTGTTTTTT.

V and J are TRBV5-6 and TRBJ2-6; D is possibly TRBD1 (5 bases). The length of the CDR3 is 16 residues. CDR1 SGHDT and CDR2 YYEEEE come from the germline V gene. The germline V and J ends were trimmed by 3 bases and 4 bases, with 14 bases remaining between them. The CDR3 loop reads CASSSAGLGGANVLTF. As DNA, the CDR3 is TGTGCCAGCAGCTCAGCAGGGTTAGGAGGGGCCAACGTCCTGACTTTC.

This rearrangement joins TRBV18 to TRBJ2-1; 11 bases line up with TRBD2. The CDR3 loop spans 16 amino acids. The germline V gene encodes CDR1 KGHSH and CDR2 LQKENI. Trimming removed 2 bases from V and 8 bases from J; junction bases left unmatched: 8. The CDR3 loop is CASSPGLAGPGDEQFF. CDR3 nucleotides: TGTGCCAGCTCACCAGGACTAGCGGGTCCGGGGGATGAGCAGTTCTTC.

The chain carries TRBV6-5 and TRBJ1-1, with D perhaps TRBD1 (5 bases). The V end lost 7 bases, the J end lost 2 bases, and 17 bases lay between the germline ends. Germline V gives CDR1 MNHEY, CDR2 SVGAGI. The CDR3 is 15 amino acids. The chain's CDR3 is CASTSRWGGNTEAFF. The CDR3 DNA sequence: TGTGCCAGCACCTCCAGATGGGGGGGAAACACTGAAGCTTTCTTT.

The J gene is TRBJ2-7, the V gene TRBV6-1; 8 bases line up with TRBD2. This CDR3 spans 15 amino acids. Germline values: CDR1 MNHNS, CDR2 SASEGT. The junction had 8 bases not matched to a gene; V was cut back by 2 bases and J by 5 bases. The CDR3 is CASSEWAGGRDEQYF. In DNA form, the CDR3 reads TGTGCCAGCAGTGAATGGGCGGGAGGCCGCGACGAGCAGTACTTC.

This clone occurred once. The rearrangement uses TRBV19 and TRBJ1-1; D ambiguous. The CDR3 length is 15 residues. V lost 3 bases, J lost 1 base, and 12 bases lay in between. The germline V gene has CDR1 LNHDA and CDR2 SQIVND (reference sequence). For the CDR3, the DNA is TGTGCCAGTAGTATCAAACATCCAGGGAACACTGAAGCTTTCTTT. Its protein product is CASSIKHPGNTEAFF.

The chain has TRBV19 and TRBJ2-7; D is undetermined. V was trimmed by 3 bases and J by 1 base, leaving 7 bases between them. The CDR3 contains 13 residues. Germline lookup yields CDR1 LNHDA and CDR2 SQIVND (reference sequence). The CDR3 sequence: CASSIGLSYEQYF. The CDR3, as DNA: TGTGCCAGTAGTATTGGGCTATCCTACGAGCAGTACTTC. The whole variable domain, remainder taken from reference TRBV19 and TRBJ2-7, is DGGITQSPKYLFRKEGQNVTLSCEQNLNHDAMYWYRQDPGQGLRLIYYSQIVNDFQKGDIAEGYSVSREKKESFPLTVTSAQKNPTAFYLCASSIGLSYEQYFGPGTRLTVT.

V and J are TRBV4-2 and TRBJ2-7, with D maybe TRBD1 (6 bases). V lost 0 bases and J lost 6, with 18 bases in between. There are 16 residues in the CDR3. Germline CDR1 is LGHNA and CDR2 is YNFKEQ. The CDR3 DNA reads as TGTGCCAGCAGCCAAGACTCAGGGGACGGACCCGGCGAGCAGTACTTC. Amino acids: CASSQDSGDGPGEQYF.

The rearrangement links TRBV5-4 to TRBJ2-4; D is possibly TRBD2 (6 bases). Germline CDR1 and CDR2: SGHNT and YYREEE (reference sequence). V was clipped by 4 bases and J by 9 bases, with 17 bases between them. There are 14 residues in the CDR3. CDR3 protein: CASSPGSEGTIQYF. CDR3 DNA sequence: TGTGCCAGCAGCCCGGGTTCGGAGGGGACCATTCAGTACTTC.

V gene TRBV6-1 combines with J gene TRBJ1-4; no clear D. The CDR3 runs to 17 residues. V lost 4 bases and J lost 1, with 16 bases in between. The germline V gene has CDR1 MNHNS and CDR2 SASEGT. CDR3 sequence (DNA): TGTGCCAGCAGTGGTTGGAGGGTGAGGCAAACTAATGAAAAACTGTTTTTT. Amino acids: CASSGWRVRQTNEKLFF.

The V and J genes are TRBV5-1 and TRBJ2-7; TRBD2 is a possible D gene (6 bases). The CDR3 is 13 amino acids. V was pared by 5 bases and J by 4 bases, with 13 bases between. Per the germline V gene, CDR1 is SGHRS and CDR2 is YFSETQ. The CDR3 DNA is TGCGCCAGCAGTCTGGAGGGGTCTTACGAGCAGTACTTC. Residues: CASSLEGSYEQYF. Supplemented by reference TRBV5-1 and TRBJ2-7, the full variable domain reads KAGVTQTPRYLIKTRGQQVTLSCSPISGHRSVSWYQQTPGQGLQFLFEYFSETQRNKGNFPGRFSGRQFSNSRSEMNVSTLELGDSALYLCASSLEGSYEQYFGPGTRLTVT.